The present entry profiles one TCR beta chain with its context. This sample is part of a study of blood T cell repertoires in COVID-19. Study at large: Italy, Spain and the United States were the sources of the convalescent and acute COVID-19 samples. The cDNA or gDNA used as material had been derived from T cells, B-cell-depleted T cells, or PBMCs.

Original handling: Estimation of nucleated cell counts was performed using reference gene primer amplification. Assay used: immunoSEQ multiplex PCR; TCRdb lists only in-frame clones, some missing. The V and J calls and clone size were taken over from that table, and D and trimming were inferred from the DNA. The top ten hold 3.5% to 4% of the sample, which has 350,000 to 450,000 clones, around 84% seen once. The sequence derives from a woman younger than 30 with acute or convalescent COVID-19. Sequenced input: peripheral blood.

The CDR3 loop is CASSSVDRPNYGYTF. The CDR3 nucleotides read TGTGCCAGCAGCTCCGTAGACAGACCTAACTATGGCTACACCTTC. The V and J genes are TRBV5-6 and TRBJ1-2; D possibly corresponds to TRBD1 (5 bases). Germline V gives CDR1 SGHDT, CDR2 YYEEEE. V lost 3 bases, J lost 0 bases, and 12 bases lay in between. CDR3 size: 15 residues.